This TCR beta chain was identified during a study of post-analysis software for immune sequencing data. Background on the study: Clinical courses comprised relapsing-remitting, secondary progressive and progressive-relapsing multiple sclerosis.

The CDR3 has 13 residues. Germline CDR1 is SGHAT and CDR2 is FQNNGV. With 5 bases removed from V and 0 bases from J, the gap between germline ends came to 8 bases. To note about this clonotype: No antigen is known for it.

TCR beta cDNA libraries had unique molecular identifiers. When about 0.85 to 11 million T cells were used, they gave approximately 450,000 cDNA molecules. TCRdb recomputed calls from the PCR reads with MiXCR, one row per CDR3 protein. The table shows approximately 690,000 distinct CDR3 sequences, with about 60% occurring only once. Findings and caveats of the study: Significantly lower normalized Chao1 diversity was found in patients with multiple sclerosis relative to controls. Included in a set of roughly five TRBV segments more frequent in patients than controls were TRBV5-6, TRBV5-1 and TRBV20-1.

The sequence derives from a girl aged 2 to 10 with multiple sclerosis. Sequenced: blood. The chain combines TRBV11-2 with TRBJ2-7; D gene unclear. CDR3 bases: TGTGCCAGCAGCGGGGAAGTCTCCTACGAGCAGTACTTC. As protein: CASSGEVSYEQYF.